The sequence of this T cell receptor (beta chain) was determined in a study of blood T cell repertoires in COVID-19 (dated by TCRdb to the early 2020s). Turning to the overall study: Samples from collaborators originated in the United States, Italy and Spain and spanned both the acute and convalescent phases of COVID-19. The material from the prospective study consisted of cDNA or gDNA derived from T cells, B-cell-depleted T cells, or PBMCs. The dataset comprised deeply sampled blood TCRbeta repertoires from subjects exposed to, actively infected with, or recovered from COVID-19. The repertoires were released in a freely available public database intended as a resource for research on the immune response to SARS-CoV-2. The samples were drawn from the first 160 participants of the ongoing ImmuneRACE study and from 950 to 1,500 subjects provided by 6 global collaborators. Nearly every sample came with metadata listing a de-identified subject ID, COVID-19 status, age in years and sex. HLA class I and class II types, where available, came from metadata supplied by the sample provider rather than from assay-based typing. Beyond this particular receptor, the publication reports: Clinical and demographic metadata were provided uncurated, with the amount varying by source and participant.

This clone was detected once. Which antigen it targets is not known. Base qualities are not provided; no much larger clone lies one nucleotide away. CDR3 length: 15 amino acids, cysteine to phenylalanine. The retained sequence is limited to the CDR3, 45 bases, with the frame set at the first base. CDR1 is given as MNHNY and CDR2 as SVGAGI, both from the germline V gene (reference sequence). Trimming takes 5 bases off V and 6 bases off J; junction bases not matched to a gene: 10. TCRbeta CDR3 regions were amplified from genomic DNA by means of the immunoSEQ Assay, a bias-controlled multiplex PCR. Per the original workflow: The number of nucleated cells in each sample was estimated by amplification of reference gene primers within the assay. To quantify the absolute abundance of each unique TCRbeta CDR3 rearrangement, sequence reads were collapsed and filtered. Productive Simpson clonality was computed per sample as the square root of Simpson's diversity index over productive rearrangements. As stored in TCRdb, this immuneACCESS dataset retains in-frame rearrangements with V and J assigned. A fraction of the clones does not appear; measured against another copy, unresolved V genes explain less than half of the discrepancy, and the remainder lacks a known reason. Clone size and V and J calls were adopted from that table, with D and trimming inferred from the DNA. This sample gives over 40,000 clones in total; around 80% of them show up just once. The ten largest make up roughly 17% of the sample.

Collaborating institutions collected whole blood in K2EDTA tubes following their own protocols. Collaborator samples were shipped for TCRbeta analysis as frozen whole blood, isolated PBMCs, or DNA extracted from either sample type. The chain uses TRBV6-6 and TRBJ2-3, with 8 junctional bases fitting TRBD2. Sequencing was done on a sample of peripheral blood. This clonotype originated in a middle-aged man with acute or convalescent COVID-19. The CDR3 has the sequence CASSVSSGAGDTQYF. The bases are TGTGCCAGCAGTGTCAGTAGCGGGGCCGGGGATACGCAGTATTTT.